Presented here are 24 T cell receptor beta chains from one specimen sequenced in a study of CD8 T cells in ankylosing spondylitis. Study-level results: Blood from ankylosing spondylitis patients appeared to carry a characteristic eight-variant TCR beta motif.

TCRdb used MiXCR to reprocess the 5' RACE reads, holding one entry per CDR3 protein. Found here are 750,000 to 850,000 distinct CDR3 sequences, about an eighth of them singletons; the top ten hold 0.51%. Their antigen targets remain unknown. The specimen was blood, either unsorted or a sorted T cell fraction (not recorded which). Source of these receptors: a male donor with ankylosing spondylitis.

This clonotype was seen at least ten times. This chain uses TRBV29-1 with TRBJ2-1; D might be TRBD1 (5 bases). V dropped 5 bases and J dropped 7 bases, with 12 bases sitting between them. Germline V gene data show CDR1 as SQVTM and CDR2 as ANQGSEA. This CDR3 is built from 12 residues. In DNA, the CDR3 is TGCAGCGTTCCCCCAGGGCGGAATGAGCAGTTCTTC. Translating it yields CSVPPGRNEQFF.

The chain carries TRBV12-3 or TRBV12-4 and TRBJ2-5; 9 bases map to TRBD2. The CDR3 runs to 15 residues. V lost 10 bases and J lost 4; bases outside the gene matches: 13. The CDR3 loop is CATQFRSGSLETQYF. CDR3 DNA sequence: TGTGCCACCCAGTTTCGTAGCGGGAGCTTAGAGACCCAGTACTTC.

This clonotype occurred a few times. The genes are TRBV7-2 and TRBJ2-1; TRBD1 or TRBD2 may be the D gene (5 bases each). Germline V gene lookup returns CDR1 SGHTA and CDR2 FQGNSA. V shed 4 bases and J shed 8 bases, with 12 bases lying between them. CDR3 length: 13 residues. The CDR3, as DNA: TGTGCCAGCAGCTCGCAGGGAGCCGATGAGCAGTTCTTC. Protein: CASSSQGADEQFF.

This clonotype was counted many times. The rearrangement links TRBV7-2 to TRBJ2-7, with D possibly matching TRBD2 (6 bases). V was pared by 1 base and J by 2 bases, with 12 bases between. The CDR3 is 15 residues long. Germline CDR1 reads SGHTA; CDR2 reads FQGNSA. CDR3 in amino acids: CASSLGGTHAYEQYF. The CDR3 nucleotides read TGTGCCAGCAGCTTAGGCGGGACTCACGCCTACGAGCAGTACTTC.

In this sample, this clonotype turned up a few times. J is TRBJ2-6 and V is TRBV6-2 or TRBV6-3, with D tentatively TRBD2 (6 bases). Between the trimmed V and J ends, which lost 4 bases and 4 bases, there was a span of 14 bases. The germline V gene has CDR1 MNHEY and CDR2 SVGEGT. CDR3 length: 16 amino acids. The chain's CDR3 is CASSFRRGSGANVLTF. CDR3 nucleotide sequence: TGTGCCAGCAGTTTCCGACGGGGGTCCGGGGCCAACGTCCTGACTTTC.

This rearrangement joins TRBV5-1 to TRBJ2-7, with D perhaps TRBD1 or TRBD2 (5 bases each). Per germline, CDR1 SGHRS and CDR2 YFSETQ. V lost 4 bases and J 10 bases, leaving 15 bases between the germline ends. The CDR3 sequence is 12 residues long. CDR3 DNA sequence: TGCGCCAGCAGCAATTCCCGGGACCTCCAGTACTTC. Encoded protein: CASSNSRDLQYF.

This clonotype was found a few times. The chain couples TRBV20-1 to TRBJ1-1; TRBD1 matches at 12 bases. V lost 6 bases, J lost 1 base, and 6 bases stayed unmatched. The germline V gene encodes CDR1 DFQATT and CDR2 SNEGSKA (reference sequence). This CDR3 region has 15 residues. The CDR3 region has the DNA TGCAGTGCCACTGGGACAGGGGGCTGGAACACTGAAGCTTTCTTT. Protein: CSATGTGGWNTEAFF.

This clonotype has just a few counts. The CDR3 DNA follows: TGCGCCAGCAGCCAGACCTTCGGGCTCGACGAGCAGTACTTC. Translating gives CASSQTFGLDEQYF. The genes are TRBV5-1 and TRBJ2-7; D unclear. This CDR3 has 14 amino acids. Deletions cut 4 bases from V and 5 bases from J, with 16 bases between. The germline V gene encodes CDR1 SGHRS and CDR2 YFSETQ.

DNA for the CDR3: TGTGCCAGCAGCTTAGCGTTCAATGGCTACACCTTC. Translated, it gives CASSLAFNGYTF. The J gene is TRBJ1-2, the V gene TRBV7-2, with D uncertain. Per the germline V gene, CDR1 is SGHTA and CDR2 is FQGNSA. Trimming shortened V by 0 bases and J by 6 bases, and 5 bases separated the two germline ends. The CDR3 is 12 amino acids. Full variable domain (rest looked up from reference TRBV7-2 and TRBJ1-2): GAGVSQSPSNKVTEKGKDVELRCDPISGHTALYWYRQSLGQGLEFLIYFQGNSAPDKSGLPSDRFSAERTGGSVSTLTIQRTQQEDSAVYLCASSLAFNGYTFGSGTRLTVV.

In its sample, this clonotype was seen a few times. This sequence joins TRBV30 and TRBJ1-1; perhaps TRBD1 as D (5 bases). V gave up 3 bases and J gave up 5 bases, with 19 bases separating them. Germline values: CDR1 GTSNPN, CDR2 SVGIG (reference sequence). The CDR3 has 15 amino acids. CDR3 sequence (DNA): TGTGCCTGGAGCCGACCCAGGGTGAGGTGGACTGAAGCTTTCTTT. Encoded protein: CAWSRPRVRWTEAFF.

This chain links TRBV20-1 with TRBJ1-4; a possible D gene is TRBD1 (5 bases). Germline assignment: CDR1 DFQATT and CDR2 SNEGSKA (reference sequence). V lost 6 bases and J lost 2, with 16 bases in between. This CDR3 spans 15 amino acids. CDR3 in DNA: TGCAGTGCCAGGAACGCAGGGAGGACTAATGAAAAACTGTTTTTT. It encodes CSARNAGRTNEKLFF.

About this clonotype: A much more abundant neighbour one base away suggests this may be a read error. The V gene is TRBV6-4, the J gene TRBJ2-5; no firm D call. The CDR3 is 12 residues long. CDR1 and CDR2 (germline): MRHNA, SNTAGT. Trimming removed 1 base at V and 3 bases at J, with 3 bases between. Written as DNA, the CDR3 is TGTGCCAGCAGTGACTGGAAAGAGACCCAGTACTTC. This translates into CASSDWKETQYF.

The genes are TRBV6-1 and TRBJ1-2; D is undetermined. Per germline, CDR1 MNHNS and CDR2 SASEGT. CDR3 length: 16 amino acids. V shed 6 bases and J shed 7 bases, with 24 bases lying between them. The CDR3 DNA reads as TGTGCCAGCAGCCGGAGGGTGGCGGGTGGCTTCTTTGGCTACACCTTC. Its protein is CASSRRVAGGFFGYTF.

This clonotype turned up a few times. CDR3 bases: TGTGCCAGCTCACCAAGGACAGGGAACACAGATACGCAGTATTTT. Translating it yields CASSPRTGNTDTQYF. The chain employs TRBV18 and TRBJ2-3, with 8 bases fitting TRBD1. Germline V CDR1 and CDR2: KGHSH, LQKENI. With 2 bases clipped from V and 2 bases from J, the junction kept 3 bases outside the gene matches. The CDR3 consists of 15 residues.

The chain employs TRBV10-3 and TRBJ1-2, with a possible D match to TRBD1 (5 bases). The CDR3 runs to 17 residues. Germline V lookup: CDR1 ENHRY, CDR2 SYGVKD. Trimming cost V 0 bases and J 4 bases, with 18 bases left between them. The CDR3 DNA is TGTGCCATCAGTGAGTCCAAGGGGCGCCCCCTGGTCTATGGCTACACCTTC. Amino acid sequence: CAISESKGRPLVYGYTF.

In this sample, this clonotype turned up many times. V is TRBV7-2 and J is TRBJ2-3; 11 positions agree with TRBD1. In germline, CDR1 is SGHTA, CDR2 FQGNSA. This CDR3 spans 14 amino acids. The V segment lost 3 bases and the J segment 9 bases; nucleotides outside the gene matches: 5. The DNA for the CDR3 is TGTGCCAGCAGCTTCCGGGACAGGGGGAGAACGCAGTATTTT. Its translation is CASSFRDRGRTQYF.

This clonotype has ten or more counts. The J gene is TRBJ2-7, the V gene TRBV20-1, with D unresolved. CDR3 length: 12 amino acids. V was pared by 3 bases and J by 5 bases, with 11 bases between. Germline V gives CDR1 DFQATT, CDR2 SNEGSKA (reference sequence). CDR3 in DNA: TGCAGTGCTAGTGTTGCCCCGAACGAGCAGTACTTC. As protein: CSASVAPNEQYF.

This clonotype was detected a few times. The V gene is TRBV24-1, the J gene TRBJ2-5; 10 bases match TRBD2. The germline CDR1 and CDR2 sequences are KGHDR and SFDVKD. The CDR3 is 16 residues long. Trimming cost V 5 bases and J 1 base; bases outside gene matches: 6. CDR3 DNA: TGTGCCACCAGTGGCGCTAGCGGGGGCCTCCAAGAGACCCAGTACTTC. It yields the protein CATSGASGGLQETQYF.

The chain joins TRBV27 to TRBJ2-6; the D gene is possibly TRBD1 (6 bases). The CDR3 runs 17 residues. The germline V gene encodes CDR1 MNHEY and CDR2 SMNVEV (reference sequence). Trimming left V 3 bases short and J 3 bases short, with 15 bases between. The CDR3 DNA reads as TGTGCCAGCAGTTTGGGATACAGGGATGGTGGGGCCAACGTCCTGACTTTC. Translation gives CASSLGYRDGGANVLTF. The full variable domain, in which reference TRBV27 and TRBJ2-6 provide the parts outside the CDR3, is EAQVTQNPRYLITVTGKKLTVTCSQNMNHEYMSWYRQDPGLGLRQIYYSMNVEVTDKGDVPEGYKVSRKEKRNFPLILESPSPNQTSLYFCASSLGYRDGGANVLTFGAGSRLTVL.

This clonotype came up a few times. The chain recombines TRBV7-2 with TRBJ2-7, with 7 bases aligning to TRBD2. Germline V gene data show CDR1 as SGHTA and CDR2 as FQGNSA. This CDR3 is built from 14 residues. V was clipped by 3 bases and J by 6 bases; unmatched bases: 8. The CDR3 bases are TGTGCCAGCAGCTTGAGCGGGAATAGTGGCGAGCAGTACTTC. Its translation: CASSLSGNSGEQYF.

This clonotype has more than one count but fewer than ten. The rearrangement uses TRBV6-1 and TRBJ2-5, with TRBD1 as a possible D gene (5 bases). Trimming stripped 11 bases from V and 7 bases from J, with 14 bases between. In germline, CDR1 is MNHNS, CDR2 SASEGT. CDR3 length equals 11 residues. CDR3 bases: TGTGCCTCCCTAGGGGTACTGACCCAGTACTTC. Translated: CASLGVLTQYF.

V usage is TRBV5-6 and J usage is TRBJ1-5; TRBD1 matches at 7 bases. This CDR3 has 16 amino acids. The V gene end was trimmed by 5 bases and the J gene end by 3 bases; junction bases not matched to a gene: 11. Germline CDR1 is SGHDT and CDR2 is YYEEEE. The CDR3: CASSFFLTGTNQPQHF. CDR3 DNA: TGTGCCAGCAGTTTTTTCCTGACAGGGACCAATCAGCCCCAGCATTTT.

This clonotype was observed a few times. The CDR3: CSARGQGASNYGYTF. For the CDR3, the DNA is TGCAGTGCTAGGGGACAGGGGGCATCTAACTATGGCTACACCTTC. The chain combines TRBV20-1 with TRBJ1-2, with 12 bases aligning to TRBD1. The CDR3 consists of 15 residues. V dropped 3 bases and J dropped 0; count of bases not matched to a gene: 2. Germline V CDR1 and CDR2: DFQATT, SNEGSKA (reference sequence).

This clonotype was picked up many times. The V and J genes are TRBV7-2 and TRBJ2-7, with D unclear. With 3 bases removed from V and 2 bases from J, the gap between germline ends came to 14 bases. The CDR3 sequence is 15 residues long. CDR1 is SGHTA, CDR2 FQGNSA, per germline. CDR3 region: CASSFLDPWTYEQYF. DNA for the CDR3: TGTGCCAGCAGCTTTTTGGACCCGTGGACCTACGAGCAGTACTTC.